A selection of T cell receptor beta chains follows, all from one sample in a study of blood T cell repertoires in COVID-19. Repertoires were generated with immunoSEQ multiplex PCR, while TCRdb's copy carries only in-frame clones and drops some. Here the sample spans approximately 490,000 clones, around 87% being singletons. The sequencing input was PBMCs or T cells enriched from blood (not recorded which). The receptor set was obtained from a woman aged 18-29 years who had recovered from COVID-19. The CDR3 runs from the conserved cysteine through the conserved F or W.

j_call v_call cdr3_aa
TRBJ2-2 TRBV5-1 CASSFLSSENTGELFF
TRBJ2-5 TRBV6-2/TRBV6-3 CASSYPPVRVGGTQYF
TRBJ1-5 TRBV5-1 CASSLDPGNEVNQPQHF
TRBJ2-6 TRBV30 CAWSVPWGDLSGANVLTF
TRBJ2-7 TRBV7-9 CASSLGWTGDEQYF
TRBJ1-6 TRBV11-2 CASSFTGEHSPLHF
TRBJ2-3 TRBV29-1 CSVETGSGGLRYF
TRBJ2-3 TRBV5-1 CASTQTSGGSQDTQYF
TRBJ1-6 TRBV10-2 CASRGPRGSSYNSPLHF
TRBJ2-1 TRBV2 CASSVLAGGYNEQFF
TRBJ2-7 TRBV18 CASSPSVAAGGRPEQYF
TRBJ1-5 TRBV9 CASSVGGGVGQPQHF
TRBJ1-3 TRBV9 CASSEGFGNTIYF
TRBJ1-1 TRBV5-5 CASSIPPGGGMGEAFF
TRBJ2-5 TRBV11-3 CASSLGLAETQYF
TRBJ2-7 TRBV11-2 CASSFEAGDFYEQYF
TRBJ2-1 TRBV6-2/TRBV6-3 CASSYGGLMQFF
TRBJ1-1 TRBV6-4 CASRGQGRTEAFF
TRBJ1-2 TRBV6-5 CASSYSRGFGGYTF
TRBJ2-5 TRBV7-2 CASSFSGGGETQYF
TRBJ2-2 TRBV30 CAFQQGSFMTGELFF
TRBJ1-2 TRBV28 CASGAWNGYTF
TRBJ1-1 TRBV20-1 CSVRPNTEAFF
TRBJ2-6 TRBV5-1 CASSLGTDSGANVLTF
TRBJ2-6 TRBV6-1 CASSETFLSVLTF
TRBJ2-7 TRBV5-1 CASSPEGDSYEQYF
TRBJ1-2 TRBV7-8 CASSLWASGDYGYTF
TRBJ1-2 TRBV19 CASSPGGSNYGYTF
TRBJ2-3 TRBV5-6 CASSHVLRDDTQYF
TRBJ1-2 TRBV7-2 CASNPGQNYGYTF
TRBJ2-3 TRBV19 CASSMGGTSTDTQYF
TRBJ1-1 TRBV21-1 CASSKGFKAVENTEAFF
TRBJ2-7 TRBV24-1 CATSDPGTLWQYF
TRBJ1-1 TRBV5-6 CASSLIQELNTEAFF
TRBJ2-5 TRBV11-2 CASSLDWQGETQYF
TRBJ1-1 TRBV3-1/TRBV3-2 CASANLFRGPKGTEAFF